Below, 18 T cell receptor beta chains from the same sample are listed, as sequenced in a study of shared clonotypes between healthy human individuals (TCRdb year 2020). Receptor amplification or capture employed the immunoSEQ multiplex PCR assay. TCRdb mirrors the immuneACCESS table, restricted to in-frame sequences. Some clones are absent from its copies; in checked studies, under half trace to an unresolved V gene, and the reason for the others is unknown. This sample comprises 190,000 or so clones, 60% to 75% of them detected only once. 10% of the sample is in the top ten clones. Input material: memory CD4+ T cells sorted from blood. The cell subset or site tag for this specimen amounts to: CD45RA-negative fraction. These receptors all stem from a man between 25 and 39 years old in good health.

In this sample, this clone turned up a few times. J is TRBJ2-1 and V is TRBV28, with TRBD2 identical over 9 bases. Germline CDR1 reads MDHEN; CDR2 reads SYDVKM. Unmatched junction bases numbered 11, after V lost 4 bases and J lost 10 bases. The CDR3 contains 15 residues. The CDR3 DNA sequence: TGTGCCAGCAGTTCCCCTATAGCGGGAGCACGGGAGCAGTTCTTC. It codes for CASSSPIAGAREQFF.

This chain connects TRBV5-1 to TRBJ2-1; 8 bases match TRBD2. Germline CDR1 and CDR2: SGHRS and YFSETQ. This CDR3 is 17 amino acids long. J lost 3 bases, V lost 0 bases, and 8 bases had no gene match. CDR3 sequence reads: CASSLVLAGGIYNEQFF. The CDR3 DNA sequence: TGCGCCAGCAGCTTGGTGCTAGCGGGTGGGATCTACAATGAGCAGTTCTTC.

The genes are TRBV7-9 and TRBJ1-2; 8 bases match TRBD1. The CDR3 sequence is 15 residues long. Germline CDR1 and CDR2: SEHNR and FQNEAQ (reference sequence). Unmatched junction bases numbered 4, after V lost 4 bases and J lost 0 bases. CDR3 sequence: CASSSYRGSNYGYTF. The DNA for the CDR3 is TGTGCCAGCAGCTCATACAGGGGGTCTAACTATGGCTACACCTTC.

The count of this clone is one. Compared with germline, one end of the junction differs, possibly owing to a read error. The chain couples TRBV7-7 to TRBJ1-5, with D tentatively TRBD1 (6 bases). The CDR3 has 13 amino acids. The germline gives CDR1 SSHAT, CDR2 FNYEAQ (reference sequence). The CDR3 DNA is TGTGCTAGCAGCGGCTGTCAGGGGCAGCCCCAGCATTTT. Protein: CASSGCQGQPQHF.

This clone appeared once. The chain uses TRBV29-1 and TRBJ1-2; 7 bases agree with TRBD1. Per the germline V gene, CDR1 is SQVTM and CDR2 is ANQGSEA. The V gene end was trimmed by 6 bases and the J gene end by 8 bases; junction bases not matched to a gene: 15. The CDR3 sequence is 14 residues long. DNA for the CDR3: TGCAGCGTGGGACTAGGGGGCAAGACTAGGGGCTACACCTTC. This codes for CSVGLGGKTRGYTF.

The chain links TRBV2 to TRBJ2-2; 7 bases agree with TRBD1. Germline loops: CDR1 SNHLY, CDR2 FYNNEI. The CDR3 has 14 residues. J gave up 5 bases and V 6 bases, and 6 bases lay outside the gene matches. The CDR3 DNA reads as TGTGCCAGCAGAATGAGGGGGCAGACCGGGGAGCTGTTTTTT. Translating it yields CASRMRGQTGELFF.

The chain's CDR3 is CASSSHRGGTGELFF. Written as DNA, the CDR3 is TGTGCCAGCAGCTCCCACAGGGGAGGAACCGGGGAGCTGTTTTTT. The rearrangement links TRBV7-2 to TRBJ2-2, with D perhaps matching TRBD1 (7 bases). V shed 4 bases and J shed 5 bases, with 14 bases lying between them. In germline, CDR1 is SGHTA, CDR2 FQGNSA. The CDR3 runs to 15 residues. Full variable domain (missing parts from reference TRBV7-2 and TRBJ2-2): GAGVSQSPSNKVTEKGKDVELRCDPISGHTALYWYRQSLGQGLEFLIYFQGNSAPDKSGLPSDRFSAERTGGSVSTLTIQRTQQEDSAVYLCASSSHRGGTGELFFGEGSRLTVL.

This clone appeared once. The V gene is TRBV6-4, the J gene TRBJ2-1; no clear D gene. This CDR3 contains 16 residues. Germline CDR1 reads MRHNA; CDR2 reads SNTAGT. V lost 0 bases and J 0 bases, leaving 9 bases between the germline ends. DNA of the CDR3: TGTGCCAGCAGTGACTCTAAGAGAGGCTCCTACAATGAGCAGTTCTTC. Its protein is CASSDSKRGSYNEQFF.

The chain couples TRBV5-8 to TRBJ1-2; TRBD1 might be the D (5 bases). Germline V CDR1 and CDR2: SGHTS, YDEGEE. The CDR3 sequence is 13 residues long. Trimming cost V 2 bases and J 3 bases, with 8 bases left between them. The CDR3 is CASSLGRDYGYTF. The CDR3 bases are TGTGCCAGCAGCTTAGGCAGGGACTATGGCTACACCTTC.

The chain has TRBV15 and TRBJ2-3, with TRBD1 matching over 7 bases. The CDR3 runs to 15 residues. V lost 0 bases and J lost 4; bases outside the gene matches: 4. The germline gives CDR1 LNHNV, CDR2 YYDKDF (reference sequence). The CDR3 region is CATSRDFDRADTQYF. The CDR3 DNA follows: TGTGCCACCAGCAGAGATTTCGACAGGGCAGATACGCAGTATTTT.

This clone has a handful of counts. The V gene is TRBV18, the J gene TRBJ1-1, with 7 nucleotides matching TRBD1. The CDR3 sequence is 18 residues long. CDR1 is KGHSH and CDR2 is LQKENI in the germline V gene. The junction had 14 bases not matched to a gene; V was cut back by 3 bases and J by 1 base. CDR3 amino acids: CASSPDFGQGGRNTEAFF. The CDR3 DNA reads TGTGCCAGCTCACCGGATTTCGGGCAGGGGGGTAGGAACACTGAAGCTTTCTTT.

In DNA form, the CDR3 reads TGCGCCAGCAGCCAAAATGGGCAGGCTTACAATGAGCAGTTCTTC. Its translation: CASSQNGQAYNEQFF. The chain is built from TRBV4-3 and TRBJ2-1; D ambiguous. The CDR3 length is 15 residues. Deletions cut 2 bases from V and 4 bases from J, with 12 bases between. Germline V lookup: CDR1 LGHNA, CDR2 YSLEER.

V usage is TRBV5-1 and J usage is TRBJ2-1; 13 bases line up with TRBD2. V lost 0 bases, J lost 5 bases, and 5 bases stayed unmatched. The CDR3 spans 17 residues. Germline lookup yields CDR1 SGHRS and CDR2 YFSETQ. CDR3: CASSLAGLAGPHNEQFF. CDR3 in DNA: TGCGCCAGCAGCTTGGCGGGACTAGCGGGACCACACAATGAGCAGTTCTTC.

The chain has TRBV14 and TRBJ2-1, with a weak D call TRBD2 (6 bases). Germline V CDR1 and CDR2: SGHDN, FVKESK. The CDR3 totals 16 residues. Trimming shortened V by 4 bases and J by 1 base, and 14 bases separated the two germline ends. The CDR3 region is CASSPRSGLSYNEQFF. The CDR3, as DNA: TGTGCCAGCAGCCCCCGGAGCGGGCTTTCCTACAATGAGCAGTTCTTC.

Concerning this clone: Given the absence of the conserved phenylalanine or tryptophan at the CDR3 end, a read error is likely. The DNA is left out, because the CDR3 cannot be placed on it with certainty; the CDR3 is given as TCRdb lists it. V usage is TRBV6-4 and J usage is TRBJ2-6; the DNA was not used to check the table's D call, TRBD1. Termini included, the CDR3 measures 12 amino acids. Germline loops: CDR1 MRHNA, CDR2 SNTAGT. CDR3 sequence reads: CASSGFFSHDKV.

As DNA, the CDR3 is TGTGCCACCAGCGAAGGAGGACGGGAGAACACTGAAGCTTTCTTT. Its protein is CATSEGGRENTEAFF. This chain joins TRBV15 and TRBJ1-1, with no clear D. The V and J ends lost 5 bases and 1 base respectively, with 14 bases between them. CDR1 and CDR2 (germline): LNHNV, YYDKDF (reference sequence). The CDR3 has 15 residues.

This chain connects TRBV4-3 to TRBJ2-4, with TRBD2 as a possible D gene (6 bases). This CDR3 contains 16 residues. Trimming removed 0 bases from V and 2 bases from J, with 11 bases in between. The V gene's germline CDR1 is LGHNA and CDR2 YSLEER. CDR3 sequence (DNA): TGCGCCAGCAGCCAAGACCGCGGCGGGACCAAAAACATTCAGTACTTC. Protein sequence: CASSQDRGGTKNIQYF.

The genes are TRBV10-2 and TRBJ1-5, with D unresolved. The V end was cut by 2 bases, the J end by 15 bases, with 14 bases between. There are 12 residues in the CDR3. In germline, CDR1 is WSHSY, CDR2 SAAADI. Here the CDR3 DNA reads TGCGCCAGCAGTGAGGCCAACCGAGCCTGGCATTTT. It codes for CASSEANRAWHF.